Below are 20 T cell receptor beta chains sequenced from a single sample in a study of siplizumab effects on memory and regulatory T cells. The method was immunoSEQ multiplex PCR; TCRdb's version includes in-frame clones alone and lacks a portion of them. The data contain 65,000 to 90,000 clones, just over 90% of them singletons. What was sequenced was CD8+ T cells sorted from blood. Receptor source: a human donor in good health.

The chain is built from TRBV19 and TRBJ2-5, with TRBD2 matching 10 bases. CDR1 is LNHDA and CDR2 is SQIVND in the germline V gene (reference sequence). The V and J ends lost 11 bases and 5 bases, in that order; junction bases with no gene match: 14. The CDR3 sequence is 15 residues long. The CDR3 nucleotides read TGTGCCGAGGATCCGGGACTAGCGAAGATGGAGACCCAGTACTTC. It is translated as CAEDPGLAKMETQYF.

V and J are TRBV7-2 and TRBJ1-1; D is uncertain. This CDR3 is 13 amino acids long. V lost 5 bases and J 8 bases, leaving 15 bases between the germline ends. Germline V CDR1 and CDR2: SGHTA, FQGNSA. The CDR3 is CASSPPAALEAFF. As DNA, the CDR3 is TGTGCCAGCAGCCCCCCGGCGGCATTAGAAGCTTTCTTT.

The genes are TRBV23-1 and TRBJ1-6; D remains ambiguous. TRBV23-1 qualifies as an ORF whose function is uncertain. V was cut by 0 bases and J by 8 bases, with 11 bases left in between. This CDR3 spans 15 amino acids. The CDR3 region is CASSQSSSRDSPLHF. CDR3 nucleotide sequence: TGCGCCAGCAGTCAATCGTCCTCCAGAGATTCACCCCTCCACTTT.

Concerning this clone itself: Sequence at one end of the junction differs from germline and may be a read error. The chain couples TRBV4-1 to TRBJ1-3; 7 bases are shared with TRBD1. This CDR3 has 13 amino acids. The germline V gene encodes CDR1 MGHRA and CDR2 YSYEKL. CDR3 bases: TGCGCCAGCAGCTCGATAATCCAAGGGGACAGTCATTTT. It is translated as CASSSIIQGDSHF.

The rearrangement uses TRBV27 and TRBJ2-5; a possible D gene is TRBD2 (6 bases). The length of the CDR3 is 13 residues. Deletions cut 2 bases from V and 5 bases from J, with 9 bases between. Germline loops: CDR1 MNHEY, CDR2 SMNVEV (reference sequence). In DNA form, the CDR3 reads TGTGCCAGCAGTTTAGCCGGAGGGGAGACCCAGTACTTC. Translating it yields CASSLAGGETQYF.

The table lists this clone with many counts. CDR3 protein: CASSPTPLYNEQFF. The CDR3 nucleotides are TGTGCCAGCAGCCCGACCCCTCTCTACAATGAGCAGTTCTTC. The rearrangement links TRBV4-2 to TRBJ2-1; no definite D call. With 4 bases removed from V and 3 bases from J, the gap between germline ends came to 10 bases. The CDR3 has 14 amino acids. Germline V gene sequence: CDR1 LGHNA, CDR2 YNFKEQ.

In DNA, the CDR3 is TGCGCCAGCAGCCACGGGCCAGGGGGGATTGACCCAGATACGCAGTATTTT. It is translated as CASSHGPGGIDPDTQYF. The chain links TRBV4-1 to TRBJ2-3; TRBD1 is a possible D gene (7 bases). In germline, CDR1 is MGHRA, CDR2 YSYEKL. The CDR3 is 17 amino acids. V lost 3 bases and J 4 bases, leaving 20 bases between the germline ends.

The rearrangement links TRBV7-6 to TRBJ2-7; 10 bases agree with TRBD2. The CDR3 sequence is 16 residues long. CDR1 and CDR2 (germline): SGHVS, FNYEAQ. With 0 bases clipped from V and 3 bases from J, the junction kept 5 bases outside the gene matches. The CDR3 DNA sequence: TGTGCCAGCAGCTTAGCAGTGCTAGCGGGGGACTACGAGCAGTACTTC. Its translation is CASSLAVLAGDYEQYF.

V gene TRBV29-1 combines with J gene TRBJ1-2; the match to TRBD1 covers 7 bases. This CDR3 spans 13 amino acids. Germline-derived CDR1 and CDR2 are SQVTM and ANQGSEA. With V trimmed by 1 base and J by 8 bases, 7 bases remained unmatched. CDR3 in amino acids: CSVEVVGGGGYTF. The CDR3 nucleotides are TGCAGCGTTGAAGTGGTAGGGGGCGGGGGCTACACCTTC.

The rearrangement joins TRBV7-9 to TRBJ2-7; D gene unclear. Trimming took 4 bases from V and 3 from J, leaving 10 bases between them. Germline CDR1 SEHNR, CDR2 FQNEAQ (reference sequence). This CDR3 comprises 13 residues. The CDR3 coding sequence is TGTGCCAGCAGCTCGTTGTCCAGCTACGAGCAGTACTTC. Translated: CASSSLSSYEQYF.

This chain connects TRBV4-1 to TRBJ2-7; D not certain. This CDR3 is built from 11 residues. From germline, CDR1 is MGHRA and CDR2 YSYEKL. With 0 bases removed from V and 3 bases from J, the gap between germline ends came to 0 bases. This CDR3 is CASSQDYEQYF. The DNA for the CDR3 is TGCGCCAGCAGCCAAGACTACGAGCAGTACTTC.

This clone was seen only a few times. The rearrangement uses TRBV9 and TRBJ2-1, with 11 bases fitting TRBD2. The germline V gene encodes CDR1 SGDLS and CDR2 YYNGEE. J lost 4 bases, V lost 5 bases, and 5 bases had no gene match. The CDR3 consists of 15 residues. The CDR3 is CASSPSGGTYNEQFF. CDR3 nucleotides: TGTGCCAGCAGTCCTAGCGGGGGGACATACAATGAGCAGTTCTTC.

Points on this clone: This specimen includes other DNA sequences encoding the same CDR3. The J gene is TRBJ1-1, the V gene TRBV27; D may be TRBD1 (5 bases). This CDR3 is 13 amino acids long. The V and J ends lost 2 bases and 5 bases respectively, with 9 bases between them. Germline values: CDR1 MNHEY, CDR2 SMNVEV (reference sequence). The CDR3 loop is CASSLSGGTEAFF. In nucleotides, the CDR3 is TGTGCCAGCAGTTTAAGCGGGGGAACTGAAGCTTTCTTT.

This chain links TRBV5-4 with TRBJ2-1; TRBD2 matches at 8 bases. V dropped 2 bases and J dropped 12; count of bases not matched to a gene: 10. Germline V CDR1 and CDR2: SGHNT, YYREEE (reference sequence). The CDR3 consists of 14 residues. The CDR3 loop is CASSFRGGPQGQFF. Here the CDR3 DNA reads TGTGCCAGCAGCTTTCGCGGGGGGCCACAGGGGCAGTTCTTC.

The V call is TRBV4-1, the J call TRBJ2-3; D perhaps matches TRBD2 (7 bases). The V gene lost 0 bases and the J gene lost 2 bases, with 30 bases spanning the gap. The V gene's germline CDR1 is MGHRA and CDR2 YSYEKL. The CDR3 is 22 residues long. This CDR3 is CASSQDKSAAGARSSPTDTQYF. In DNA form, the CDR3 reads TGCGCCAGCAGCCAAGATAAGAGTGCTGCGGGGGCGCGGAGTAGCCCCACAGATACGCAGTATTTT.

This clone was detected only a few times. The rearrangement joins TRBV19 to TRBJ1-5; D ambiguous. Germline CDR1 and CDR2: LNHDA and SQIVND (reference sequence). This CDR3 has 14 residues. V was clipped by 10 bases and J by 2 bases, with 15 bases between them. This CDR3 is CATHPGSGNQPQHF. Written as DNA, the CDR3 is TGTGCCACTCATCCGGGCTCCGGCAATCAGCCCCAGCATTTT.

The CDR3 nucleotides read TGCGCCAGCAGCCGGCTAAGCTACAATGAGCAGTTCTTC. Translation gives CASSRLSYNEQFF. The rearrangement uses TRBV4-1 and TRBJ2-1; unclear D gene. Germline CDR1 is MGHRA and CDR2 is YSYEKL. V was pared by 4 bases and J by 3 bases, with 7 bases between. This CDR3 spans 13 amino acids.

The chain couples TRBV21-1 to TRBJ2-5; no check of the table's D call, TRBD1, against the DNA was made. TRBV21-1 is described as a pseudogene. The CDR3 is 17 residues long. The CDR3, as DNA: TGTGCCAGCAGCGGGGGGCAAGGGACAGGGGATGAGGAGACCCAGTACTTC. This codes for CASSGGQGTGDEETQYF.

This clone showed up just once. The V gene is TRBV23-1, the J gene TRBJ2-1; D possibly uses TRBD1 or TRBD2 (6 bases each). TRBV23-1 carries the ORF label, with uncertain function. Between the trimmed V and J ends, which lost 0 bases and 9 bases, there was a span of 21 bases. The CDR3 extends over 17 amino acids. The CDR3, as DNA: TGCGCCAGCAGTCAATCCCTCACTGGGGGGACAACCTTTGAGCAGTTCTTC. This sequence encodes CASSQSLTGGTTFEQFF.

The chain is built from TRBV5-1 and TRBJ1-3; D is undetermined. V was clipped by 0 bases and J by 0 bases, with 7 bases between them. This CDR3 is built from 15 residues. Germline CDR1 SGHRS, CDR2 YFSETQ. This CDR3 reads CASSLDFSSGNTIYF. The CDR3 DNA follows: TGCGCCAGCAGCTTGGACTTCAGCTCTGGAAACACCATATATTTT. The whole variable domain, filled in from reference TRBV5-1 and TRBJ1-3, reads KAGVTQTPRYLIKTRGQQVTLSCSPISGHRSVSWYQQTPGQGLQFLFEYFSETQRNKGNFPGRFSGRQFSNSRSEMNVSTLELGDSALYLCASSLDFSSGNTIYFGEGSWLTVV.